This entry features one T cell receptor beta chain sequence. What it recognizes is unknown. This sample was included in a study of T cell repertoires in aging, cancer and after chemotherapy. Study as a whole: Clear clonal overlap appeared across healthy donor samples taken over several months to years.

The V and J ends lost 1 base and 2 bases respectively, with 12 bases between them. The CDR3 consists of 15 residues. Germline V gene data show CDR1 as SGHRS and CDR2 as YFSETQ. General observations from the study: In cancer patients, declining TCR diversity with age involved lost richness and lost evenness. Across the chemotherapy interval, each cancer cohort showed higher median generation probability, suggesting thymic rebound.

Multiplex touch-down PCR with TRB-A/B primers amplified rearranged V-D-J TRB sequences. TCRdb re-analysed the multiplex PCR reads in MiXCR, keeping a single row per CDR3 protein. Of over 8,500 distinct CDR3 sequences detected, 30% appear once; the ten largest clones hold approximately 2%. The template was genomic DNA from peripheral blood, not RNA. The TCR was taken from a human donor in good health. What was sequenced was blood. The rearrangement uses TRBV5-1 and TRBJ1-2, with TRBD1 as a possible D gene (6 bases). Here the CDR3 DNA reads TGCGCCAGCAGCTTGCTGGGGGCTGAAAACTATGGCTACACCTTC. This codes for CASSLLGAENYGYTF.